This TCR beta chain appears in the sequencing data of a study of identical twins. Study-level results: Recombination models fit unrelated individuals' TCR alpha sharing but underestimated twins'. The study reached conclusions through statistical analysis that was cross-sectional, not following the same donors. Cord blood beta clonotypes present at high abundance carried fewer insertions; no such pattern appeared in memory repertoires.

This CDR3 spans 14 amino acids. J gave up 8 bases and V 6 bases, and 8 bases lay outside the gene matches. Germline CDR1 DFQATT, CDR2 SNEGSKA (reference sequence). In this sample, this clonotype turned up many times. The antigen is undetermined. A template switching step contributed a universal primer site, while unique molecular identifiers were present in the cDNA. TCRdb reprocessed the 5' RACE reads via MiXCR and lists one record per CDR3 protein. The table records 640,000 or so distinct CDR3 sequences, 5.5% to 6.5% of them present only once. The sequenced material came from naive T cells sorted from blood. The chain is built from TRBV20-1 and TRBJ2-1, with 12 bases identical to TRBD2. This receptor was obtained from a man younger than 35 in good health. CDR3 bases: TGCAGTGCCACAACTAGCGGGAGGTTCTATGAGCAGTTCTTC. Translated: CSATTSGRFYEQFF.